Only one count was recorded for the clone carrying this T cell receptor (beta chain). Its antigen is unknown. Each of the donors was a healthy bone marrow donor. The CDR3 consists of 14 residues. Trimming removed 6 bases from V and 4 bases from J, with 15 bases in between. CDR1 SNHLY and CDR2 FYNNEI come from the germline V gene. PCR involved 60 Vbeta and 13 Jbeta primers. Measured with immunoSEQ multiplex PCR; TCRdb has only the in-frame clones, and not every one. The profile shows about 170,000 clones, nearly 80% of them singletons. This specimen belongs to a study of cytomegalovirus exposure and HLA in healthy donors. Broader study findings: In vitro assays verified that a few CMV-associated chains recognized CMV antigens specifically. HLA allele associations emerged for around 15,000 TCR beta sequences in a later analysis, at 0.05 false discovery rate. A highly shared variant cluster was judged a likely technical artifact.

J is TRBJ1-2 and V is TRBV2; weak D call: TRBD1 (5 bases). Sample: PBMCs. The TCR originated in a woman aged 50 to 60 in good health and CMV-seropositive. Here the CDR3 DNA reads TGTGCCAGCAGGGGGGACGGGAGTTCCTATGGCTACACCTTC. Protein product: CASRGDGSSYGYTF.